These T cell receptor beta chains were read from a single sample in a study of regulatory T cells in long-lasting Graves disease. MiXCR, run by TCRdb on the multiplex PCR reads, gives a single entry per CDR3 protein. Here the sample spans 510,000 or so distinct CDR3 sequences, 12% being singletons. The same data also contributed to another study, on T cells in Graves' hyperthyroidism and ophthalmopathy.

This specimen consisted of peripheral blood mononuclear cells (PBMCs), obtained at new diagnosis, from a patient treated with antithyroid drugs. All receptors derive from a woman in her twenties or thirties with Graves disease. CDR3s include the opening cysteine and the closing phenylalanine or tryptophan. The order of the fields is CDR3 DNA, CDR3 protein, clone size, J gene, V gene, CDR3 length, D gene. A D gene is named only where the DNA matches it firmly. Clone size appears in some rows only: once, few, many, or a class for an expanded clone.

DNA: TGTGCCAGCAGCGCCGGGACAGGGCCCTACGAGCAGTACTTC
CDR3: CASSAGTGPYEQYF
size: many
J: TRBJ2-7
V: TRBV2
length: 14
D: TRBD1

DNA: TGTGCCAGCAGCTTAAGGGGGGCAAGGAACACTGAAGCTTTCTTT
CDR3: CASSLRGARNTEAFF
size: .
J: TRBJ1-1
V: TRBV11-2
length: 15
D: .

DNA: TGTGCCAGCAGCCCGGGGTGGGGGGCTGGCAATCAGCCCCAGCATTTT
CDR3: CASSPGWGAGNQPQHF
size: .
J: TRBJ1-5
V: TRBV6-2/TRBV6-3
length: 16
D: .

DNA: TGTGCCAGCAGTCACCGCGCCTATCTCGGGAACTATGGCTACACCTTC
CDR3: CASSHRAYLGNYGYTF
size: many
J: TRBJ1-2
V: TRBV12-3/TRBV12-4
length: 16
D: .

DNA: TGTGCCAGCGGCCCAGGGGTGAACACTGAAGCTTTCTTT
CDR3: CASGPGVNTEAFF
size: many
J: TRBJ1-1
V: TRBV6-1
length: 13
D: .

DNA: TGTGCCAGCAGCTTACTATCCGACGGCACAGATACGCAGTATTTT
CDR3: CASSLLSDGTDTQYF
size: many
J: TRBJ2-3
V: TRBV7-6
length: 15
D: .

DNA: TGTGCCAGCAGCTCGGGACAGGGGAAATCCTACGAGCAGTACTTC
CDR3: CASSSGQGKSYEQYF
size: .
J: TRBJ2-7
V: TRBV11-2
length: 15
D: TRBD1

DNA: TGTGCCAGCAGACGTCTGGGGGGGCACACCGGGGAGCTGTTTTTT
CDR3: CASRRLGGHTGELFF
size: .
J: TRBJ2-2
V: TRBV11-3
length: 15
D: .

DNA: TGTGCCAGCATAGGAAAGAGGGGGAGCTCCTACAATGAGCAGTTCTTC
CDR3: CASIGKRGSSYNEQFF
size: few
J: TRBJ2-1
V: TRBV6-1
length: 16
D: .

DNA: TGTGCCAGCAGCTTAACGGGGACTTCCGATCAGTTCTTC
CDR3: CASSLTGTSDQFF
size: many
J: TRBJ2-1
V: TRBV7-3
length: 13
D: .

DNA: TGTGCCAGCAGTTCCCACAGGGGGCCAGGCGAAAAACTGTTTTTT
CDR3: CASSSHRGPGEKLFF
size: .
J: TRBJ1-4
V: TRBV6-4
length: 15
D: TRBD1

DNA: TGTGCCTGGAGTCGGACCGGGGAGCTGTTTTTT
CDR3: CAWSRTGELFF
size: many
J: TRBJ2-2
V: TRBV30
length: 11
D: .

DNA: TGTGCCAGCAGCCAAGGCCGGATCCCCGGGGAGCTGTTTTTT
CDR3: CASSQGRIPGELFF
size: .
J: TRBJ2-2
V: TRBV3-1
length: 14
D: .

DNA: TGTGCCGGCAGTGAAGCGCCCGGGCTGAATAGCAATCAGCCCCAGCATTTT
CDR3: CAGSEAPGLNSNQPQHF
size: .
J: TRBJ1-5
V: TRBV6-1
length: 17
D: .

DNA: TGCAGCGCAGGACAGGGGGTTGAGTCCTACAATGAGCAGTTCTTC
CDR3: CSAGQGVESYNEQFF
size: many
J: TRBJ2-1
V: TRBV29-1
length: 15
D: TRBD1

DNA: TGTGCCAGCAGCCAATTCCTAGCTGTGAGCTCCTACGAGCAGTACTTC
CDR3: CASSQFLAVSSYEQYF
size: few
J: TRBJ2-7
V: TRBV4-2
length: 16
D: .

DNA: TGTGCCAGCAGCTTACTCCCTGCAGGGGCGCGCGGGACCATATATTTT
CDR3: CASSLLPAGARGTIYF
size: many
J: TRBJ1-3
V: TRBV7-2
length: 16
D: .

DNA: TGTGCCTGGGGATACATGGATTGGGAGACCCAGTACTTC
CDR3: CAWGYMDWETQYF
size: many
J: TRBJ2-5
V: TRBV30
length: 13
D: .

DNA: TGTGCCAGCAGCTTTCGGGGACAGGGAGCGAACATTCAGTACTTC
CDR3: CASSFRGQGANIQYF
size: few
J: TRBJ2-4
V: TRBV5-4
length: 15
D: TRBD1

DNA: TGTGCCAGCAGTTTTACGGGGGCGGGGGCCACAGATACGCAGTATTTT
CDR3: CASSFTGAGATDTQYF
size: many
J: TRBJ2-3
V: TRBV12-3/TRBV12-4
length: 16
D: .

DNA: TGTGCCAGCGAAGGGTACGGACAGCCCCAGCATTTT
CDR3: CASEGYGQPQHF
size: .
J: TRBJ1-5
V: TRBV7-9
length: 12
D: .

DNA: TGTGCCAGCAGCTCCGGGGACAGGGGGAACACTGAAGCTTTCTTT
CDR3: CASSSGDRGNTEAFF
size: many
J: TRBJ1-1
V: TRBV13
length: 15
D: TRBD1

DNA: TGTGCCAGTAGTATAGGAGGGACTAGCGGGGCCGAGCAGTACTTC
CDR3: CASSIGGTSGAEQYF
size: many
J: TRBJ2-7
V: TRBV19
length: 15
D: TRBD2

DNA: TGTGCCAGCAGACCTCCGGGACAGGTTTCACCCCTCCACTTT
CDR3: CASRPPGQVSPLHF
size: many
J: TRBJ1-6
V: TRBV12-3/TRBV12-4
length: 14
D: TRBD1

DNA: TGTGCCAGCAGCTTAGGAGGGACAGGGACTTACAATGAGCAGTTCTTC
CDR3: CASSLGGTGTYNEQFF
size: many
J: TRBJ2-1
V: TRBV11-3
length: 16
D: TRBD1

DNA: TGTGCCAGCAGCCAGGGACTAGCGGGAGTCGATGAGCAGTTCTTC
CDR3: CASSQGLAGVDEQFF
size: many
J: TRBJ2-1
V: TRBV7-3
length: 15
D: TRBD2

DNA: TGTGCCAGCTCACCACGTGATTACAATGAGCAGTTCTTC
CDR3: CASSPRDYNEQFF
size: many
J: TRBJ2-1
V: TRBV18
length: 13
D: .

DNA: TGCAGTGCTAGAGATGCGGGAAATCGTCCAGATACGCAGTATTTT
CDR3: CSARDAGNRPDTQYF
size: .
J: TRBJ2-3
V: TRBV20-1
length: 15
D: .

DNA: TGTGCCAGCTCGGGGCGGGCAGGGGAGCAGTACTTC
CDR3: CASSGRAGEQYF
size: .
J: TRBJ2-5
V: TRBV5-4
length: 12
D: .

DNA: TGTGCCAGCAGCTTAGGGGCCGGGACGCCTCCCTACGAGCAGTACTTC
CDR3: CASSLGAGTPPYEQYF
size: .
J: TRBJ2-7
V: TRBV7-2
length: 16
D: .

DNA: TGTGCCAGCAGCTTCGGGACTGCCATGGATACGCAGTATTTT
CDR3: CASSFGTAMDTQYF
size: many
J: TRBJ2-3
V: TRBV11-1
length: 14
D: .

DNA: TGTGCCAGCAGCTTCCCAGGACTAGCGGGACAGTTCTTC
CDR3: CASSFPGLAGQFF
size: many
J: TRBJ2-1
V: TRBV7-2
length: 13
D: TRBD2

DNA: TGTGCCAGCAGTTTAAGGGGCGGCGGCAATCAGCCCCAGCATTTT
CDR3: CASSLRGGGNQPQHF
size: many
J: TRBJ1-5
V: TRBV28
length: 15
D: .

DNA: TGTGCCATCAGTGAGTCGCACCAGGGTCTTAACACCATATATTTT
CDR3: CAISESHQGLNTIYF
size: few
J: TRBJ1-3
V: TRBV10-3
length: 15
D: .

DNA: TGCGCCAGCAGCTTCCGGGACAGGGTCTACGAGCAGTACTTC
CDR3: CASSFRDRVYEQYF
size: many
J: TRBJ2-7
V: TRBV5-1
length: 14
D: TRBD1